This TCR beta chain was documented in a study of cytomegalovirus exposure and HLA in healthy donors. Per germline, CDR1 SGHRS and CDR2 YFSETQ. The CDR3 loop spans 14 amino acids. V trimming: 7 bases; J trimming: 3 bases; junction bases outside the gene matches: 9. On this clone: Antigen: not known.

The PCR ran on 60 Vbeta and 13 Jbeta primers. The table came from immunoSEQ multiplex PCR; TCRdb's copy has only in-frame clones and leaves some out. Of about 110,000 clones listed, roughly two thirds are singletons. Notes on the study in general: A few CMV-associated chains were confirmed in vitro to be specific for CMV antigens.

This TCR was sampled from a man aged 25 to 40 in good health and CMV-seronegative. The gene calls are TRBV5-1 and TRBJ2-7; TRBD1 aligns across 8 bases. Sample: PBMCs. The CDR3 bases are TGCGCCAGCGGCGTTCTGACAGGGGACTACGAGCAGTACTTC. Translation gives CASGVLTGDYEQYF.